The 18 T cell receptor beta chains in this list originate from one sample, sequenced in a study of cytomegalovirus exposure and HLA in healthy donors. PCR employed 60 Vbeta and 13 Jbeta primers. Repertoires were generated with immunoSEQ multiplex PCR, while TCRdb's copy carries only in-frame clones and drops some. Of more than 120,000 clones listed, about four fifths are singletons. The sample consisted of PBMCs. Receptors originate from a woman between 35 and 50 years old in good health and CMV-seropositive.

V and J are TRBV7-9 and TRBJ2-3; 7 bases are a match to TRBD2. Germline assignment: CDR1 SEHNR and CDR2 FQNEAQ (reference sequence). The CDR3 contains 14 residues. Trimming at V came to 5 bases and at J to 7 bases, leaving 9 bases not matched to a gene. The CDR3 loop is CASSRRAGRNTQYF. CDR3 coding DNA: TGTGCCAGCAGCCGACGCGCCGGGAGGAATACGCAGTATTTT. Full variable domain (outside the CDR3, taken from reference TRBV7-9 and TRBJ2-3): DTGVSQNPRHKITKRGQNVTFRCDPISEHNRLYWYRQTLGQGPEFLTYFQNEAQLEKSRLLSDRFSAERPKGSFSTLEIQRTEQGDSAMYLCASSRRAGRNTQYFGPGTRLTVL.

The gene calls are TRBV7-9 and TRBJ2-3, with 9 positions matching TRBD2. CDR1 is SEHNR, CDR2 FQNEAQ, per germline (reference sequence). The V segment lost 11 bases and the J segment 5 bases; nucleotides outside the gene matches: 5. The CDR3 has 12 residues. In DNA form, the CDR3 reads TGTGCCGGGGGACTAGCAGGAGATACGCAGTATTTT. Translating gives CAGGLAGDTQYF.

This clone was observed a handful of times. The V call is TRBV6-1, the J call TRBJ1-2; 7 bases line up with TRBD1. Germline assignment: CDR1 MNHNS and CDR2 SASEGT. With 2 bases clipped from V and 1 base from J, the junction kept 13 bases outside the gene matches. This CDR3 has 18 residues. Here the CDR3 reads CASSEIGQGGLRNYGYTF. The CDR3 DNA is TGTGCCAGCAGTGAAATCGGTCAGGGGGGCTTGCGTAACTATGGCTACACCTTC.

The chain's CDR3 is CASSRVTRGSRQPQHF. The CDR3 DNA sequence: TGTGCCAGCAGCAGAGTTACCAGGGGGTCTCGTCAGCCCCAGCATTTT. V gene TRBV21-1 combines with J gene TRBJ1-5; TRBD1 was called by the table and not checked on the DNA. TRBV21-1 is termed a pseudogene. The CDR3 covers 16 residues.

The CDR3 sequence: CASNKPGQGIYEQYF. The CDR3 DNA sequence: TGTGCCAGTAATAAGCCGGGACAGGGGATCTACGAGCAGTACTTC. The V call is TRBV19, the J call TRBJ2-7; 10 bases map to TRBD1. V shed 7 bases and J 3 bases; nucleotides not matched to a gene: 9. This CDR3 is built from 15 residues. In germline, CDR1 is LNHDA, CDR2 SQIVND (reference sequence). The complete variable domain, with remaining parts taken from reference TRBV19 and TRBJ2-7, reads DGGITQSPKYLFRKEGQNVTLSCEQNLNHDAMYWYRQDPGQGLRLIYYSQIVNDFQKGDIAEGYSVSREKKESFPLTVTSAQKNPTAFYLCASNKPGQGIYEQYFGPGTRLTVT.

The J gene is TRBJ2-3, the V gene TRBV7-2; 8 bases fit TRBD1. With 5 bases clipped from V and 3 bases from J, the junction kept 7 bases outside the gene matches. CDR3 length equals 15 residues. Germline V gene sequence: CDR1 SGHTA, CDR2 FQGNSA. Written as DNA, the CDR3 is TGTGCCAGCAGCAGGCAGGGGGCGTCGACAGATACGCAGTATTTT. Translating gives CASSRQGASTDTQYF.

This rearrangement joins TRBV4-1 to TRBJ1-1; 8 nucleotides line up with TRBD1. In germline, CDR1 is MGHRA, CDR2 YSYEKL. V was pared by 4 bases and J by 7 bases, with 5 bases of the junction left unmatched. This CDR3 has 13 amino acids. The CDR3 here is CASSLDRVGEAFF. The CDR3 DNA follows: TGCGCCAGCAGCCTGGACAGGGTCGGTGAAGCTTTCTTT.

The chain links TRBV6-1 to TRBJ1-1; the D is unclear. Germline CDR1 is MNHNS and CDR2 is SASEGT. The CDR3 consists of 14 residues. V was cut by 8 bases and J by 0 bases, with 13 bases left in between. CDR3 DNA: TGTGCCAGCGGTAAACAGTTCATGAACACTGAAGCTTTCTTT. This codes for CASGKQFMNTEAFF.

V usage is TRBV5-1 and J usage is TRBJ1-3, with D unclear. V was shortened by 0 bases and J by 5 bases, with 15 bases between the two germline ends. Looked up from germline, CDR1 is SGHRS and CDR2 is YFSETQ. The CDR3 spans 16 residues. In DNA form, the CDR3 reads TGCGCCAGCAGCTTGGCTGTCGGGGTTCGAAGAAACACCATATATTTT. Translating it yields CASSLAVGVRRNTIYF.

This chain connects TRBV9 to TRBJ1-1; D not resolved. V lost 0 bases and J lost 7, with 13 bases in between. This CDR3 is built from 14 residues. CDR1 and CDR2 (germline): SGDLS, YYNGEE. The CDR3 DNA reads TGTGCCAGCAGCGTAGACTGGGCCCGGGATGAAGCTTTCTTT. Protein: CASSVDWARDEAFF.

The chain uses TRBV5-1 and TRBJ2-1, with D perhaps TRBD2 (5 bases). The CDR3 totals 15 residues. Germline CDR1 reads SGHRS; CDR2 reads YFSETQ. The ends were cut back, 2 bases at V and 5 bases at J, with 14 bases in the middle. The CDR3 loop is CASSFSAAGHNEQFF. The CDR3 bases are TGCGCCAGCAGCTTTTCTGCTGCGGGCCACAATGAGCAGTTCTTC.

The chain carries TRBV6-1 and TRBJ2-5; TRBD1 agrees at 12 bases. The CDR3 is 17 amino acids. Germline CDR1 reads MNHNS; CDR2 reads SASEGT. J gave up 5 bases and V 0 bases, and 7 bases lay outside the gene matches. DNA for the CDR3: TGTGCCAGCAGTGAAGCCGCCGGGACAGGGGGCTGGGAGACCCAGTACTTC. It yields the protein CASSEAAGTGGWETQYF.

This clone has only one observation. This chain connects TRBV20-1 to TRBJ2-7; perhaps TRBD2 as D (6 bases). The CDR3 has 11 amino acids. Trimming took off 3 bases at V and 5 bases at J, with 8 bases between the two ends. Germline CDR1 DFQATT, CDR2 SNEGSKA (reference sequence). The CDR3 protein is CSASSSDEQYF. The CDR3 DNA reads as TGCAGTGCTAGTTCTAGCGACGAGCAGTACTTC.

The DNA for the CDR3 is TGTGCCTGCACCTACGGGACTGTCACCGAAAAACTGTTTTTT. It encodes CACTYGTVTEKLFF. The chain is built from TRBV6-5 and TRBJ1-4; possible D gene TRBD1, 5 bases. CDR3 length equals 14 residues. Trimming left V 11 bases short and J 8 bases short, with 21 bases between. CDR1 is MNHEY, CDR2 SVGAGI, per germline.

The chain links TRBV6-5 to TRBJ2-2; possible D gene TRBD2, 5 bases. CDR1 is MNHEY, CDR2 SVGAGI, per germline. This CDR3 comprises 13 residues. V lost 3 bases, J lost 6 bases, and 8 bases lay in between. In nucleotides, the CDR3 is TGTGCCAGCAGTTATACGGGATCCGGGGAGCTGTTTTTT. This sequence encodes CASSYTGSGELFF.

The chain carries TRBV9 and TRBJ2-7; TRBD2 agrees at 9 bases. This CDR3 spans 17 amino acids. The ends lost 0 bases at V and 0 bases at J; junction bases unmatched: 7. Germline V CDR1 and CDR2: SGDLS, YYNGEE. CDR3 DNA sequence: TGTGCCAGCAGCGTAGGTCTTAGCGGGGGTTACTCCTACGAGCAGTACTTC. The encoded protein is CASSVGLSGGYSYEQYF.

The chain carries TRBV5-1 and TRBJ2-1, with D perhaps TRBD2 (5 bases). The CDR3 is 14 amino acids. The V end lost 1 base, the J end lost 7 bases, and 12 bases lay between the germline ends. Looked up from germline, CDR1 is SGHRS and CDR2 is YFSETQ. CDR3 region: CASSLSRGRNEQFF. CDR3 nucleotide sequence: TGCGCCAGCAGCTTGTCTCGGGGAAGGAATGAGCAGTTCTTC.

This clone was detected only once. The V call is TRBV20-1, the J call TRBJ2-1, with D hard to call. This CDR3 region has 11 residues. Trimming shortened V by 4 bases and J by 5 bases, and 6 bases separated the two germline ends. Germline assignment: CDR1 DFQATT and CDR2 SNEGSKA (reference sequence). In DNA, the CDR3 is TGCAGTGCTAACCGGGACAATGAGCAGTTCTTC. Translating it yields CSANRDNEQFF.